Listed below are T cell receptor beta chains from one sample, sequenced in a study of Ad26.COV2.S vaccination and SARS-CoV-2 variants. Using immunoSEQ multiplex PCR, the repertoire was profiled, and TCRdb retains in-frame clones only, with some absent. The table records a few hundred thousand clones, 85% to 90% of them present only once. The sample here was peripheral blood, taken in a trial of Ad26.COV2.S vaccine versus placebo. The origin of the receptors is a person aged 18-60 years who received the Ad26.COV2.S COVID-19 vaccine or a placebo. Both conserved end residues are part of each CDR3. A D gene is named only where the DNA matches it firmly. Rows may omit the clone size; those that give it use once, few, many or a size class.

size: .; D: TRBD1; V: TRBV20-1; J: TRBJ2-7; CDR3: CSSRTGREQYF; DNA: TGCAGTTCAAGGACAGGGCGGGAGCAGTACTTC
size: .; D: TRBD1; V: TRBV5-4; J: TRBJ1-2; CDR3: CASSLVGTGIYGYTF; DNA: TGTGCCAGCAGCTTGGTAGGGACAGGGATCTATGGCTACACCTTC
size: once; D: .; V: TRBV9; J: TRBJ2-5; CDR3: CASSPINRETQYF; DNA: TGTGCCAGCAGCCCTATAAATAGGGAGACCCAGTACTTC
size: .; D: .; V: TRBV25-1; J: TRBJ2-3; CDR3: CASSHSLKSTDTQYF; DNA: TGTGCCAGCAGTCACTCCCTCAAAAGCACAGATACGCAGTATTTT
size: .; D: .; V: TRBV3-1/TRBV3-2; J: TRBJ1-2; CDR3: CASSQEWTADGYTF; DNA: TGTGCCAGCAGCCAAGAATGGACGGCGGATGGCTACACCTTC
size: few; D: TRBD1; V: TRBV7-9; J: TRBJ1-2; CDR3: CASSLGVWQGAFGYTF; DNA: TGTGCCAGCAGCTTAGGCGTGTGGCAGGGGGCGTTTGGCTACACCTTC
size: .; D: TRBD1; V: TRBV11-2; J: TRBJ1-1; CDR3: CASSLFSTGTKNTEAFF; DNA: TGTGCCAGCAGCTTATTTTCGACAGGGACCAAGAACACTGAAGCTTTCTTT
size: .; D: .; V: TRBV7-2; J: TRBJ2-3; CDR3: CASSSGQGTDTQYF; DNA: TGTGCCAGCAGCTCCGGGCAAGGGACAGATACGCAGTATTTT
size: .; D: TRBD1; V: TRBV7-9; J: TRBJ1-5; CDR3: CASRPITGDLRPQHF; DNA: TGTGCCAGCAGACCAATCACAGGGGACCTTCGGCCCCAGCATTTT
size: .; D: .; V: TRBV12-5; J: TRBJ1-1; CDR3: CAHRGATEAFF; DNA: TGTGCCCATCGGGGAGCCACTGAAGCTTTCTTT
size: .; D: .; V: TRBV28; J: TRBJ1-2; CDR3: CASSAYQEDGYTF; DNA: TGTGCCAGCAGCGCGTACCAGGAGGACGGCTACACCTTC
size: .; D: .; V: TRBV5-1; J: TRBJ2-5; CDR3: CASSLAVTQETQYF; DNA: TGCGCCAGCAGCTTGGCGGTCACCCAAGAGACCCAGTACTTC
size: .; D: .; V: TRBV6-5; J: TRBJ1-2; CDR3: CASRLNHGYTF; DNA: TGTGCCAGCCGTTTAAATCATGGCTACACCTTC
size: few; D: .; V: TRBV11-3; J: TRBJ1-2; CDR3: CASSSPGETGYTF; DNA: TGTGCCAGCAGCTCGCCAGGGGAGACGGGCTACACCTTC
size: .; D: .; V: TRBV11-2; J: TRBJ1-4; CDR3: CASSFSMGNEKLFF; DNA: TGTGCCAGCAGCTTTAGTATGGGGAATGAAAAACTGTTTTTT
size: .; D: .; V: TRBV25-1; J: TRBJ2-3; CDR3: CASSAGEMNTDTQYF; DNA: TGTGCCAGCAGCGCAGGGGAGATGAACACAGATACGCAGTATTTT
size: .; D: TRBD2; V: TRBV4-2; J: TRBJ2-1; CDR3: CASSQQASGSAYNEQFF; DNA: TGTGCCAGCAGCCAACAGGCTAGCGGGAGTGCGTACAATGAGCAGTTCTTC
size: .; D: .; V: TRBV28; J: TRBJ2-3; CDR3: CASSLLWADTQYF; DNA: TGTGCCAGCAGTTTACTCTGGGCAGATACGCAGTATTTT
size: .; D: .; V: TRBV7-2; J: TRBJ2-3; CDR3: CASSAVEADTQYF; DNA: TGTGCCAGCAGCGCCGTCGAGGCAGATACGCAGTATTTT
size: .; D: .; V: TRBV6-6; J: TRBJ2-7; CDR3: CASTREEDYEQYF; DNA: TGTGCCAGCACTCGCGAGGAGGATTACGAGCAGTACTTC
size: .; D: .; V: TRBV4-1; J: TRBJ2-7; CDR3: CASSQPRKGFEQYF; DNA: TGCGCCAGCAGCCAGCCCAGGAAGGGGTTCGAGCAGTACTTC
size: .; D: .; V: TRBV27; J: TRBJ1-2; CDR3: CASSVTRGYGYTF; DNA: TGTGCCAGCAGTGTGACGAGGGGCTATGGCTACACCTTC
size: .; D: TRBD1; V: TRBV5-1; J: TRBJ1-6; CDR3: CASSLGTGGNSPLHF; DNA: TGCGCCAGCAGCTTAGGGACAGGCGGTAATTCACCCCTCCACTTT
size: .; D: TRBD1; V: TRBV18; J: TRBJ1-2; CDR3: CASSPPAGQGTNYGYTF; DNA: TGTGCCAGCTCACCACCGGCCGGACAGGGGACTAACTATGGCTACACCTTC
size: .; D: .; V: TRBV5-8; J: TRBJ1-2; CDR3: CASSLRPGDGYTF; DNA: TGTGCCAGCAGCTTGCGCCCCGGAGATGGCTACACCTTC
size: .; D: TRBD2; V: TRBV10-3; J: TRBJ2-3; CDR3: CAITSAGGTDTQYF; DNA: TGTGCCATCACGTCAGCGGGGGGCACAGATACGCAGTATTTT
size: .; D: .; V: TRBV20-1; J: TRBJ1-2; CDR3: CSASFFRGSYGYTF; DNA: TGCAGTGCTAGTTTCTTCAGGGGAAGCTATGGCTACACCTTC
size: .; D: .; V: TRBV7-2; J: TRBJ2-5; CDR3: CASSLSGVKETQYF; DNA: TGTGCCAGCAGCTTATCGGGAGTTAAGGAGACCCAGTACTTC
size: .; D: TRBD1; V: TRBV6-4; J: TRBJ2-1; CDR3: CASSDGTGANEQFF; DNA: TGTGCCAGCAGTGATGGGACAGGGGCTAATGAGCAGTTCTTC
size: .; D: .; V: TRBV27; J: TRBJ2-3; CDR3: CASSLSGDTRADTQYF; DNA: TGTGCCAGCAGTTTATCGGGGGACACCCGGGCAGATACGCAGTATTTT
size: .; D: TRBD2; V: TRBV14; J: TRBJ2-3; CDR3: CASSLPGTSGYTQYF; DNA: TGTGCCAGCAGCCTACCCGGGACTAGCGGGTATACGCAGTATTTT
size: few; D: TRBD2; V: TRBV13; J: TRBJ2-1; CDR3: CASSAGTSGRGAQFF; DNA: TGTGCCAGCAGCGCGGGGACTAGCGGAAGAGGGGCGCAGTTCTTC
size: .; D: TRBD2; V: TRBV19; J: TRBJ2-1; CDR3: CASSAGLAEYNEQFF; DNA: TGTGCCAGTTCTGCAGGACTAGCGGAATACAATGAGCAGTTCTTC
size: .; D: .; V: TRBV10-3; J: TRBJ2-5; CDR3: CAISESPVETQYF; DNA: TGTGCCATCAGTGAGTCCCCGGTTGAGACCCAGTACTTC
size: once; D: .; V: TRBV19; J: TRBJ1-1; CDR3: CASSIQGKMNTEAFF; DNA: TGTGCCAGTAGTATTCAGGGAAAAATGAACACTGAAGCTTTCTTT
size: .; D: .; V: TRBV5-1; J: TRBJ1-1; CDR3: CASSLMGPANTEAFF; DNA: TGCGCCAGCAGCTTGATGGGACCTGCGAACACTGAAGCTTTCTTT
size: .; D: .; V: TRBV6-5; J: TRBJ2-2; CDR3: CASTIHANTGELFF; DNA: TGTGCCAGCACTATACACGCGAACACCGGGGAGCTGTTTTTT
size: .; D: TRBD1; V: TRBV5-5; J: TRBJ2-1; CDR3: CASSSGTGNSYNEQFF; DNA: TGTGCCAGCAGCTCCGGGACAGGGAACTCCTACAATGAGCAGTTCTTC
size: .; D: .; V: TRBV6-4; J: TRBJ1-2; CDR3: CASSAGLGVPYGYTF; DNA: TGTGCCAGCAGTGCCGGCCTAGGCGTACCCTATGGCTACACCTTC
size: once; D: .; V: TRBV7-2; J: TRBJ2-3; CDR3: CASSTNLPALGGADTQYF; DNA: TGTGCCAGCAGCACCAATCTTCCGGCGCTCGGAGGGGCAGATACGCAGTATTTT
size: .; D: .; V: TRBV28; J: TRBJ1-6; CDR3: CASGEHRNSPLHF; DNA: TGTGCCTCAGGGGAGCACCGTAATTCACCCCTCCACTTT
size: once; D: .; V: TRBV19; J: TRBJ2-3; CDR3: CASSVGRLGPDTQYF; DNA: TGTGCCAGTAGTGTGGGGAGGTTGGGTCCAGATACGCAGTATTTT
size: .; D: .; V: TRBV7-9; J: TRBJ2-1; CDR3: CASSWYNEQFF; DNA: TGTGCCAGCAGCTGGTACAATGAGCAGTTCTTC
size: .; D: .; V: TRBV28; J: TRBJ1-1; CDR3: CASIGIDTEAFF; DNA: TGTGCCAGCATCGGGATCGACACTGAAGCTTTCTTT
size: .; D: .; V: TRBV7-8; J: TRBJ1-1; CDR3: CASSLGGTWTLIAEAFF; DNA: TGTGCCAGCAGCTTAGGTGGGACTTGGACCTTAATAGCTGAAGCTTTCTTT
size: .; D: .; V: TRBV11-2; J: TRBJ1-1; CDR3: CASSTIQRPNTEAFF; DNA: TGTGCCAGCAGCACAATACAGCGCCCCAACACTGAAGCTTTCTTT
size: .; D: .; V: TRBV12-5; J: TRBJ1-4; CDR3: CASGTGDLAGEKLFF; DNA: TGTGCTAGTGGTACGGGGGACTTGGCTGGGGAAAAACTGTTTTTT
size: .; D: TRBD2; V: TRBV3-1/TRBV3-2; J: TRBJ2-3; CDR3: CASSQPTSGHGSTDTQYF; DNA: TGTGCCAGCAGCCAACCGACTAGCGGACATGGCAGCACAGATACGCAGTATTTT
size: .; D: TRBD2; V: TRBV12-5; J: TRBJ2-3; CDR3: CASGFGYQLADTDTQYF; DNA: TGTGCTAGTGGTTTTGGGTATCAGCTAGCGGACACAGATACGCAGTATTTT
size: .; D: .; V: TRBV7-6; J: TRBJ1-3; CDR3: CASTSGVAGNTIYF; DNA: TGTGCCAGCACCTCGGGAGTGGCTGGAAACACCATATATTTT